A single sample gave rise to the 25 T cell receptor beta chains below, sequenced in a study of beta chain features in type 1 diabetes. The entirety of the isolated RNA underwent reverse transcription, so expressed TCRB transcripts were sequenced. The protocol was immunoSEQ multiplex PCR, while the TCRdb copy is restricted to in-frame clones and leaves out a portion. The table shows approximately 170,000 clones, with 7% to 10% occurring only once. The sequenced material came from central memory CD4+ T cells from blood. These TCRs come from a woman aged 18 to 35 in good health.

There are a few counts of this clone. This chain connects TRBV7-9 to TRBJ2-7; TRBD1 matches 9 bases. This CDR3 region has 15 residues. Per the germline V gene, CDR1 is SEHNR and CDR2 is FQNEAQ (reference sequence). Unmatched junction bases numbered 8, after V lost 5 bases and J lost 3 bases. The CDR3 is CASSAPGQGVYEQYF. The CDR3 nucleotides are TGTGCCAGCAGCGCTCCGGGACAGGGAGTCTACGAGCAGTACTTC. The whole variable domain, filled in from reference TRBV7-9 and TRBJ2-7, reads DTGVSQNPRHKITKRGQNVTFRCDPISEHNRLYWYRQTLGQGPEFLTYFQNEAQLEKSRLLSDRFSAERPKGSFSTLEIQRTEQGDSAMYLCASSAPGQGVYEQYFGPGTRLTVT.

This clone has just a few counts. The chain links TRBV6-6 to TRBJ1-2, with D possibly matching TRBD1 (5 bases). The CDR3 spans 13 residues. Germline V gene lookup returns CDR1 MNHNY and CDR2 SVGAGI (reference sequence). The V end was cut by 7 bases, the J end by 8 bases, with 17 bases between. The CDR3 loop reads CASTNGRVYGYTF. The CDR3 coding sequence is TGTGCCAGCACCAACGGCAGGGTGTACGGCTACACCTTC.

The genes are TRBV18 and TRBJ2-7; 7 bases are a match to TRBD1. Trimming cost V 4 bases and J 6 bases; bases outside gene matches: 12. This CDR3 contains 15 residues. Germline CDR1 KGHSH, CDR2 LQKENI. CDR3 DNA sequence: TGTGCCAGCTCACTCGCTGGACAGGTCGGTTCCGAGCAGTACTTC. Its translation: CASSLAGQVGSEQYF.

V and J are TRBV7-9 and TRBJ2-2; tentatively, D is TRBD1 (5 bases). The CDR3 covers 14 residues. Germline V CDR1 and CDR2: SEHNR, FQNEAQ (reference sequence). Trimming left V 5 bases short and J 3 bases short, with 10 bases between. The CDR3 bases are TGTGCCAGCAGCGCTACCAGGGACACCGGGGAGCTGTTTTTT. Protein: CASSATRDTGELFF.

The chain carries TRBV7-9 and TRBJ1-2, with D possibly TRBD1 on 5 matching bases. There are 14 residues in the CDR3. Germline lookup yields CDR1 SEHNR and CDR2 FQNEAQ (reference sequence). Trimming took off 4 bases at V and 6 bases at J, with 15 bases between the two ends. The DNA of the CDR3 is TGTGCCAGCAGCTGGGTGGGCAGGGAGGATGGCTACACCTTC. Encoded protein: CASSWVGREDGYTF.

The chain is built from TRBV28 and TRBJ2-5; the match to TRBD1 covers 9 bases. V gave up 5 bases and J gave up 4 bases; unmatched junction bases: 11. Germline V gene lookup returns CDR1 MDHEN and CDR2 SYDVKM. The CDR3 loop spans 16 amino acids. The CDR3 here is CASSPWTGARPETQYF. CDR3 DNA sequence: TGTGCCAGCAGTCCTTGGACAGGGGCCCGGCCAGAGACCCAGTACTTC.

This clone was counted a few times. The rearrangement links TRBV15 to TRBJ2-1, with 11 bases fitting TRBD2. The CDR3 loop spans 20 amino acids. The germline V gene encodes CDR1 LNHNV and CDR2 YYDKDF (reference sequence). V lost 5 bases, J lost 2 bases, and 17 bases stayed unmatched. In DNA, the CDR3 is TGTGCCACCAGCGGAAGAGAAGGGCTAGCGGGAGGATTGGCCTACAATGAGCAGTTCTTC. It yields the protein CATSGREGLAGGLAYNEQFF.

This clone was seen at least ten times. The chain combines TRBV28 with TRBJ2-6; D perhaps matches TRBD2 (6 bases). Germline V CDR1 and CDR2: MDHEN, SYDVKM. V gave up 7 bases and J gave up 3 bases, with 16 bases separating them. The CDR3 is 16 residues long. The CDR3 nucleotides are TGTGCCAGCAAGAGGGGACTCTCGAGTGGGGCCAACGTCCTGACTTTC. Translation: CASKRGLSSGANVLTF. The full variable domain, its missing parts supplied by reference TRBV28 and TRBJ2-6, is DVKVTQSSRYLVKRTGEKVFLECVQDMDHENMFWYRQDPGLGLRLIYFSYDVKMKEKGDIPEGYSVSREKKERFSLILESASTNQTSMYLCASKRGLSSGANVLTFGAGSRLTVL.

The rearrangement joins TRBV7-9 to TRBJ1-1, with TRBD1 as a possible D gene (5 bases). Germline lookup yields CDR1 SEHNR and CDR2 FQNEAQ (reference sequence). With 7 bases removed from V and 4 bases from J, the gap between germline ends came to 16 bases. The CDR3 contains 14 residues. CDR3 loop: CASIGGGRPTEAFF. CDR3 nucleotides: TGTGCCAGCATTGGGGGAGGACGACCCACTGAAGCTTTCTTT.

Only a few counts were recorded for this clone. The chain links TRBV5-1 to TRBJ1-1, with TRBD1 identical over 7 bases. The CDR3 consists of 16 residues. Per the germline V gene, CDR1 is SGHRS and CDR2 is YFSETQ. Losses at the gene ends were 1 base for V and 3 bases for J; bases not matched to a gene: 9. In nucleotides, the CDR3 is TGCGCCAGCAGCTTGATGACAGGGATGAAGTACACTGAAGCTTTCTTT. The encoded protein is CASSLMTGMKYTEAFF.

This clone was counted a few times. The V gene is TRBV2, the J gene TRBJ1-2; a weak D match, TRBD1 (5 bases). Germline lookup yields CDR1 SNHLY and CDR2 FYNNEI. The CDR3 runs to 14 residues. Trimming cost V 6 bases and J 4 bases, with 15 bases left between them. The CDR3 protein is CASRRDGDGYGYTF. As DNA, the CDR3 is TGTGCCAGCAGGCGGGACGGGGATGGCTATGGCTACACCTTC.

There are a few counts of this clone. The chain joins TRBV9 to TRBJ1-2, with 8 bases identical to TRBD1. CDR3 length: 13 amino acids. Per the germline V gene, CDR1 is SGDLS and CDR2 is YYNGEE. The V segment lost 4 bases and the J segment 4 bases; nucleotides outside the gene matches: 3. The CDR3 sequence: CASSPTGGYGYTF. CDR3 DNA sequence: TGTGCCAGCAGCCCCACAGGGGGCTATGGCTACACCTTC.

The chain uses TRBV11-3 and TRBJ1-1, with a possible D match to TRBD1 (5 bases). With 2 bases removed from V and 1 base from J, the gap between germline ends came to 5 bases. This CDR3 has 13 amino acids. Germline loops: CDR1 SGHNT, CDR2 YENEEA. The DNA of the CDR3 is TGTGCCAGCAGCTTACAGGGGAACACTGAAGCTTTCTTT. Translating gives CASSLQGNTEAFF.

This clone was seen a few times. V gene TRBV5-1 combines with J gene TRBJ1-4, with TRBD1 matching 7 bases. V shed 4 bases and J 7 bases; nucleotides not matched to a gene: 7. The CDR3 extends over 14 amino acids. Germline V gene sequence: CDR1 SGHRS, CDR2 YFSETQ. CDR3 in DNA: TGCGCCAGCAGCCCCGGGACAGCGGGTGAAAAACTGTTTTTT. Translated, it gives CASSPGTAGEKLFF.

This clone was detected only a few times. The chain uses TRBV6-6 and TRBJ2-4, with no clear D. The CDR3 totals 11 residues. The germline V gene encodes CDR1 MNHNY and CDR2 SVGAGI (reference sequence). Trimming took 9 bases from V and 6 from J, leaving 9 bases between them. CDR3 residues: CASQVGNIQYF. CDR3 coding DNA: TGTGCCAGTCAGGTCGGAAACATTCAGTACTTC.

This clone showed up just a few times. The chain recombines TRBV7-2 with TRBJ2-7; D perhaps matches TRBD1 (6 bases). V was trimmed by 5 bases and J by 6 bases, leaving 14 bases between them. The germline V gene has CDR1 SGHTA and CDR2 FQGNSA. The CDR3 extends over 13 amino acids. Written as DNA, the CDR3 is TGTGCCAGCAGCACAGCAGGGGACCGCGAGCAGTACTTC. This translates into CASSTAGDREQYF.

This sequence joins TRBV30 and TRBJ1-3; D is unresolved. The length of the CDR3 is 13 residues. V was trimmed by 2 bases and J by 3 bases, leaving 8 bases between them. The germline V gene has CDR1 GTSNPN and CDR2 SVGIG (reference sequence). The chain's CDR3 is CAWSPLLGNTIYF. As DNA, the CDR3 is TGTGCCTGGAGTCCCCTCCTTGGAAACACCATATATTTT.

CDR3 sequence: CASSLSGYGGQDSNQPQHF. DNA for the CDR3: TGTGCCAGCAGCTTATCGGGATACGGGGGGCAGGATAGCAATCAGCCCCAGCATTTT. This chain links TRBV7-9 with TRBJ1-5, with TRBD1 as a possible D gene (6 bases). CDR3 length: 19 amino acids. V was cut by 2 bases and J by 0 bases, with 20 bases left in between. Germline V gene data show CDR1 as SEHNR and CDR2 as FQNEAQ (reference sequence).

In its sample, this clone was seen a few times. The CDR3 reads CASSRDSSTDTQYF. DNA of the CDR3: TGTGCCAGCAGCCGGGACTCAAGCACAGATACGCAGTATTTT. The V and J genes are TRBV2 and TRBJ2-3; weak D call: TRBD2 (6 bases). Germline V CDR1 and CDR2: SNHLY, FYNNEI. V was cut by 6 bases and J by 0 bases, with 10 bases left in between. The CDR3 runs 14 residues.

This clone was seen repeatedly, ten times or more. The V and J genes are TRBV7-2 and TRBJ1-2; D uncertain. V was shortened by 3 bases and J by 4 bases, with 12 bases between the two germline ends. CDR3 length: 14 amino acids. Germline V lookup: CDR1 SGHTA, CDR2 FQGNSA. The CDR3 nucleotides read TGTGCCAGCAGCTTTGCTAGCGGTCCCTATGGCTACACCTTC. This sequence encodes CASSFASGPYGYTF.

This clone was detected once. The gene calls are TRBV6-6 and TRBJ2-2; 9 nucleotides agree with TRBD2. Germline lookup yields CDR1 MNHNY and CDR2 SVGAGI (reference sequence). Unmatched junction bases numbered 3, after V lost 7 bases and J lost 3 bases. This CDR3 is 14 amino acids long. The CDR3 DNA sequence: TGTGCCAGCACGCGGGAGGGCCACACCGGGGAGCTGTTTTTT. As protein: CASTREGHTGELFF.

The chain uses TRBV5-1 and TRBJ2-7; TRBD2 matches 13 bases. The CDR3 sequence is 15 residues long. CDR1 SGHRS and CDR2 YFSETQ come from the germline V gene. The J segment lost 2 bases and the V segment lost 6 bases, leaving 5 bases of the junction unmatched. For the CDR3, the DNA is TGCGCCAGCACTGGGACTAGCGGGGATACCTACGAGCAGTACTTC. It yields the protein CASTGTSGDTYEQYF.

This clone showed up just a few times. The chain uses TRBV5-6 and TRBJ2-7; 8 bases map to TRBD2. CDR1 SGHDT and CDR2 YYEEEE come from the germline V gene. CDR3 length: 16 amino acids. The ends lost 5 bases at V and 0 bases at J; junction bases unmatched: 10. Here the CDR3 DNA reads TGTGCCAGCAGTCCCGATTCGGGGGGGAACTCCTACGAGCAGTACTTC. It codes for CASSPDSGGNSYEQYF.

The chain joins TRBV10-3 to TRBJ2-6, with 7 bases lining up with TRBD1. Trimming cost V 7 bases and J 0 bases; bases outside gene matches: 3. The germline V gene has CDR1 ENHRY and CDR2 SYGVKD. This CDR3 region has 15 residues. CDR3 coding DNA: TGTGCCATCACCAGACAGGGCTCTGGGGCCAACGTCCTGACTTTC. Translated, it gives CAITRQGSGANVLTF.

This clone was seen more than once but under ten times. V is TRBV29-1 and J is TRBJ1-1; TRBD1 matches at 8 bases. The CDR3 consists of 13 residues. V trimming: 7 bases; J trimming: 5 bases; junction bases outside the gene matches: 9. Germline V gene sequence: CDR1 SQVTM, CDR2 ANQGSEA. The CDR3 coding sequence is TGCAGCGGACTGGACAGGGAAAGTACTGAAGCTTTCTTT. Translation gives CSGLDRESTEAFF.